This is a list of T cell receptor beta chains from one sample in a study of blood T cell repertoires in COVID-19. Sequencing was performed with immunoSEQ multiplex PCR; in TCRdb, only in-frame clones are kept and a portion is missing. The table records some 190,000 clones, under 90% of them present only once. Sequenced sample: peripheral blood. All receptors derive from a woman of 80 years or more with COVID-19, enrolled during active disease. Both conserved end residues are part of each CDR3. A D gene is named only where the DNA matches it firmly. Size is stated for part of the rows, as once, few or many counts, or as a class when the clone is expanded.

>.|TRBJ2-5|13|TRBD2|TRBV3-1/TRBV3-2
TGTGCCAGCAGTTCAGCGGGGCAAGAGACCCAGTACTTC
CASSSAGQETQYF
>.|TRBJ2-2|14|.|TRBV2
TGTGCCAGCAGTGTTACTTTCAGGACCGGGGAGCTGTTTTTT
CASSVTFRTGELFF
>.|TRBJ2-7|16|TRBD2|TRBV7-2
TGTGCCAGCAGCCAACAGACGACTAGCGGGTATTACGAGCAGTACTTC
CASSQQTTSGYYEQYF
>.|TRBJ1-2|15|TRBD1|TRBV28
TGTGCCAGCAGTTCAGGGGGTCTGGCTAACTATGGCTACACCTTC
CASSSGGLANYGYTF
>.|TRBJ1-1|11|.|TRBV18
TGTGCCAGCTCGGCGAACACTGAAGCTTTCTTT
CASSANTEAFF
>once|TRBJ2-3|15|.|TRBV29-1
TGCAGCGTTCCCTCGGCAGTGACTAGCACAGATACGCAGTATTTT
CSVPSAVTSTDTQYF
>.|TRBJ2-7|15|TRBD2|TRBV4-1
TGCGCCAGCAGCCAAGAAGCGGGAGTCCCCGGTGAGCAGTACTTC
CASSQEAGVPGEQYF
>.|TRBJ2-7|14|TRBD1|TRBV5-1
TGCGCCAGCAGCCCGGGACAGGGGTACTACGAGCAGTACTTC
CASSPGQGYYEQYF
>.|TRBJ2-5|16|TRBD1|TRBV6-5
TGTGCCAGCAGTTACACCCCGGGGACAGGGGTAGAGACCCAGTACTTC
CASSYTPGTGVETQYF
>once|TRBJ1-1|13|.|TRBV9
TGTGCCAGCAGCGTAGTCACAGGACCTGAAGCTTTCTTT
CASSVVTGPEAFF
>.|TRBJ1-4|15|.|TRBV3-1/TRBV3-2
TGTGCCAGCAGCCTGCCGCGCACAACTAATGAAAAACTGTTTTTT
CASSLPRTTNEKLFF
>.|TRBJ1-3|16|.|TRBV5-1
TGCGCCAGCAGCTTTCTCGATCCAGGTTCAGGAAACACCATATATTTT
CASSFLDPGSGNTIYF
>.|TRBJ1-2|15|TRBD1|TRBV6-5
TGTGCCAGCAGCGACGAGCGGGACAGGATCTATGGCTACACCTTC
CASSDERDRIYGYTF
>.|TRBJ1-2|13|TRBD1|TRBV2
TGTGCCAGCGGGACAGCCTCGGGCTATGGCTACACCTTC
CASGTASGYGYTF
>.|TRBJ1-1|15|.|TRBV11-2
TGTGCCAGCAGCTACCCCCTTGGAGTGAACACTGAAGCTTTCTTT
CASSYPLGVNTEAFF
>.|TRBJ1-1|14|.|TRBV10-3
TGTGCCATCAGCAGGGAACAGGGAGGGACTGAAGCTTTCTTT
CAISREQGGTEAFF
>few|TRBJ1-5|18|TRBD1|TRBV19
TGTGCCAGTAGTTGGACAGGGATTGGGGTATTGAGCAATCAGCCCCAGCATTTT
CASSWTGIGVLSNQPQHF
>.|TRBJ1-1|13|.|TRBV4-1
TGCGCCAGCAGCCAAGTCCAGAACACTGAAGCTTTCTTT
CASSQVQNTEAFF
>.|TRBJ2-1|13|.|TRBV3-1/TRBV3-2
TGTGCCAGCAGCCAAGCCGCGCACAATGAGCAGTTCTTC
CASSQAAHNEQFF
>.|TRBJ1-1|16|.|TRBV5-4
TGTGCCAGCAGCTTATCGGGGGGGACGTGGAACACTGAAGCTTTCTTT
CASSLSGGTWNTEAFF
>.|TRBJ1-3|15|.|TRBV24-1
TGTGCCACCAGTGATCCAAGGACATCGGGAAACACCATATATTTT
CATSDPRTSGNTIYF
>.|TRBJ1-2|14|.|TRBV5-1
TGCGCCAGCAGCCCGCTGCGTCCTAACTATGGCTACACCTTC
CASSPLRPNYGYTF
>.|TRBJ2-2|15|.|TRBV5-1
TGCGCCAGCAGCTTGGGCGGGGCCGACACCGGGGAGCTGTTTTTT
CASSLGGADTGELFF
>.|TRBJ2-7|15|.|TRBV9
TGTGCCAGCAGCGTAGGCGGGGTGTCGCCCTACGAGCAGTACTTC
CASSVGGVSPYEQYF
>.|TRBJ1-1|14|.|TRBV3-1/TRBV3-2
TGTGCCAGCAGCCCCTCCGGGAGAGGAACTGAAGCTTTCTTT
CASSPSGRGTEAFF
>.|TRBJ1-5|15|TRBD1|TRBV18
TGTGCCAGCTCACCCGGACAGGGGCCCTATCAGCCCCAGCATTTT
CASSPGQGPYQPQHF
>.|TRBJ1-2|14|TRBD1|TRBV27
TGTGCCAGCAGTGGGGACAGGGAAGGAGTTGGCTACACCTTC
CASSGDREGVGYTF
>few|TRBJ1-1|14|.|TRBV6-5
TGTGCCAGCAGTTTCGGGACATTAAACACTGAAGCTTTCTTT
CASSFGTLNTEAFF
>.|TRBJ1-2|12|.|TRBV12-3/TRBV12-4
TGTGCCAGCAGTTCACAGGGTGGAGGCTACACCTTC
CASSSQGGGYTF
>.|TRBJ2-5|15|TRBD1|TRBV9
TGTGCCAGCAGCGTAGCTCCGACAGGGCAAGAGACCCAGTACTTC
CASSVAPTGQETQYF
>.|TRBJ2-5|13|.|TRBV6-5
TGTGCCAGCAGTCCTCGGGACTTAGAGACCCAGTACTTC
CASSPRDLETQYF
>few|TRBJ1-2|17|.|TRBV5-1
TGCGCCAGCAGCTTGTTAGGAGCACAGGGAGGGAAGAATGGCTACACCTTC
CASSLLGAQGGKNGYTF
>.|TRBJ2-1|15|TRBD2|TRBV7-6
TGTGCCAGCACCCCAGAGCGGGGGGGCCCCAATGAGCAGTTCTTC
CASTPERGGPNEQFF
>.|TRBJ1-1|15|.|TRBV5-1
TGCGCCAGCGGGGGACAAACAAACGGGATCATGGAAGCTTTCTTT
CASGGQTNGIMEAFF
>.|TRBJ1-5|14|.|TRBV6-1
TGTGCCAGCAGTGACACAGGTCCGGGTCAGCCCCAGCATTTT
CASSDTGPGQPQHF
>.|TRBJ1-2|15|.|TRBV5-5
TGTGCCAGCAGCGGGCGAACAGGGAGTGTGGATGGCTACACCTTC
CASSGRTGSVDGYTF
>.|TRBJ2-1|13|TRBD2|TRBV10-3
TGTGCCATCGCGCTAGCGGGAGGGGATGAGCAGTTCTTC
CAIALAGGDEQFF
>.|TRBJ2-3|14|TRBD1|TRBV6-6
TGTGCCAGCACTCGGGACAGAAGCACAGATACGCAGTATTTT
CASTRDRSTDTQYF
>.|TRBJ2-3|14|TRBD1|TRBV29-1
TGCAGCGCAGTAAGGGACAGGGGGGCAGATACGCAGTATTTT
CSAVRDRGADTQYF
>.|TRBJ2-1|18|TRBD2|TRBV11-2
TGTGCCAGCAGCCCCCCGTGGGCACTAGCGGGAGGCTCCAATGAGCAGTTCTTC
CASSPPWALAGGSNEQFF
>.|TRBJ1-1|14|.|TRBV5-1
TGCGCCAGCGCGTTCACAACAGGGAACACTGAAGCTTTCTTT
CASAFTTGNTEAFF
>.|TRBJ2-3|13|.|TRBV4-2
TGTGCCAGCAGCCAAGCACGGTCAGATACGCAGTATTTT
CASSQARSDTQYF
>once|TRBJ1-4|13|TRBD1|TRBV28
TGTGCCAGCAGCCCCGGACAGGGGGGAAAACTGTTTTTT
CASSPGQGGKLFF
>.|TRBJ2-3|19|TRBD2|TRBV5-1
TGCGCCAGCAGCTTAGGACCATCGGGACTAGCGGGGGGCACAGATACGCAGTATTTT
CASSLGPSGLAGGTDTQYF
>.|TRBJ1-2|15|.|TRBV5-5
TGTGCCAGCAGCCTCTCAACGACAGGAATATATGGCTACACCTTC
CASSLSTTGIYGYTF